The rows below give T cell receptor beta chains drawn from one sample of a study of T-cell reconstitution after alpha-beta-depleted transplantation in children. TCRdb reanalysed the PCR reads using MiXCR and keeps one entry per CDR3 protein. The profile covers around 670,000 distinct CDR3 sequences, with about 12% appearing a single time and roughly 0.84% taken by the ten largest. This material consisted of PBMCs, taken before TCRalphabeta/CD19-depleted stem cell transplant. All receptors come from a girl aged 2 to 10 with congenital amegakaryocytic thrombocytopenia, due to receive a stem cell transplant. The CDR3 runs from the conserved cysteine through the conserved F or W. D genes are given only for firm matches. Only part of the rows carry a size: once, few, many, or a class if the clone is expanded.

size	D	J	V	CDR3	DNA
-	-	TRBJ2-7	TRBV5-1	CASSLSYTQIYEQYF	TGCGCCAGCAGCTTGAGCTACACACAGATCTACGAGCAGTACTTC
-	-	TRBJ2-7	TRBV4-1	CASSQLTARATYEQYF	TGCGCCAGCAGCCAATTGACTGCTAGGGCCACCTACGAGCAGTACTTC
few	-	TRBJ1-4	TRBV28	CASWYNEKLFF	TGTGCCAGCTGGTATAATGAAAAACTGTTTTTT
many	-	TRBJ1-2	TRBV12-3/TRBV12-4	CASRLGGASYGYTF	TGTGCCAGCAGGTTGGGGGGCGCAAGCTATGGCTACACCTTC
-	TRBD1	TRBJ2-4	TRBV6-1	CASKAQGAQVNIQYF	TGTGCCAGCAAAGCACAGGGGGCTCAGGTTAACATTCAGTACTTC
few	TRBD2	TRBJ2-7	TRBV5-1	CASSLVASGVSSYEQYF	TGCGCCAGCAGCTTGGTGGCTAGCGGGGTCAGCTCCTACGAGCAGTACTTC
many	-	TRBJ2-1	TRBV21-1	CASSPRVMIYNEQFF	TGTGCCAGCAGCCCTAGGGTCATGATCTACAATGAGCAGTTCTTC
many	-	TRBJ2-5	TRBV6-1	CEVYSGNLETQYF	TGTGAGGTTTATAGCGGAAATTTAGAGACCCAGTACTTC
many	-	TRBJ2-3	TRBV7-8	CASSLGRKPTDTQYF	TGTGCCAGCAGCTTAGGAAGAAAACCCACAGATACGCAGTATTTT
-	-	TRBJ2-4	TRBV7-9	CASSLSLDRTQYF	TGTGCCAGCAGCTTGAGTCTAGACAGGACTCAGTACTTC
many	-	TRBJ2-1	TRBV20-1	CSARDSIALAHEQFF	TGCAGTGCTAGAGATTCCATCGCACTAGCCCATGAGCAGTTCTTC
few	-	TRBJ1-1	TRBV12-3/TRBV12-4	CASSSHLMNTEAFF	TGTGCCAGCAGTTCACACCTAATGAACACTGAAGCTTTCTTT
many	TRBD2	TRBJ2-5	TRBV20-1	CSVVLAGVETQYF	TGCAGTGTAGTCCTAGCGGGAGTTGAGACCCAGTACTTC
few	TRBD1	TRBJ1-2	TRBV7-2	CASSRQMGTGGVGYTF	TGTGCCAGCAGCCGGCAGATGGGGACAGGGGGAGTGGGCTACACCTTC
few	TRBD2	TRBJ2-1	TRBV11-2	CASSFYGTASGLYEQFF	TGTGCCAGCAGCTTCTATGGTACGGCTAGCGGGCTTTATGAGCAGTTCTTC
-	-	TRBJ2-1	TRBV15	CATSRGEHNEQFF	TGTGCCACCAGCAGGGGGGAGCACAATGAGCAGTTCTTC
many	-	TRBJ1-1	TRBV5-5	CASSPSRQRVNTEAFF	TGTGCCAGCAGCCCCTCACGGCAGAGAGTGAACACTGAAGCTTTCTTT
many	-	TRBJ2-7	TRBV27	CASSLKSTRVYEQYF	TGTGCCAGCAGTTTAAAATCGACAAGGGTCTACGAGCAGTACTTC
-	-	TRBJ2-1	TRBV7-3	CASSVAGGNSYNEQFF	TGTGCCAGCAGCGTCGCCGGCGGGAACTCCTACAATGAGCAGTTCTTC
many	-	TRBJ2-5	TRBV20-1	CSASLETQYF	TGCAGTGCTAGTTTGGAGACCCAGTACTTC
-	TRBD2	TRBJ2-1	TRBV5-1	CASSTAGGWGEQFF	TGCGCCAGCAGCACAGCGGGAGGATGGGGCGAGCAGTTCTTC
-	-	TRBJ1-2	TRBV20-1	CSAPNGYTF	TGCAGTGCTCCAAATGGCTACACCTTC
few	TRBD2	TRBJ2-1	TRBV5-1	CASSLAVGGRGSYNEQFF	TGCGCCAGCAGCTTGGCTGTAGGAGGGAGGGGCTCCTACAATGAGCAGTTCTTC
-	-	TRBJ1-1	TRBV9	CASSVGGQPEAFF	TGTGCCAGCAGCGTAGGCGGGCAGCCAGAAGCTTTCTTT
many	-	TRBJ1-2	TRBV15	CATSRDVTAFYGYTF	TGTGCCACCAGCAGAGATGTGACAGCCTTCTATGGCTACACCTTC
many	TRBD2	TRBJ2-1	TRBV3-1	CASSLIAGVLLHEQFF	TGTGCCAGCAGCCTAATAGCGGGAGTCCTACTCCATGAGCAGTTCTTC
once	TRBD2	TRBJ2-3	TRBV5-4	CASRAGGDTQSF	TGTGCCAGCCGGGCGGGAGGAGATACGCAGTCTTTT
many	TRBD2	TRBJ2-1	TRBV20-1	CSARDPNRTSGRVDEQFF	TGCAGTGCTAGAGATCCGAACCGGACTAGCGGGAGAGTCGATGAGCAGTTCTTC
many	TRBD2	TRBJ2-7	TRBV5-1	CASSGSGKAAYEQYF	TGCGCCAGCAGCGGTAGCGGGAAAGCCGCCTACGAGCAGTACTTC
-	-	TRBJ2-7	TRBV20-1	CSARGTATYHEQYF	TGCAGTGCTAGAGGGACAGCGACTTACCACGAGCAGTACTTC
-	TRBD1	TRBJ2-7	TRBV20-1	CSARYIRQGGEQYF	TGCAGTGCTAGATACATACGACAGGGCGGGGAGCAGTACTTC
many	TRBD1	TRBJ2-4	TRBV5-1	CASSFTDRASKNIQYF	TGCGCCAGCAGCTTTACGGACAGGGCGAGTAAAAACATTCAGTACTTC
-	-	TRBJ2-1	TRBV21-1	CASRRTDPYCSSYNEQFF	TGTGCCAGCAGACGGACAGACCCCTATTGTAGCTCCTACAATGAGCAGTTCTTC
few	-	TRBJ2-7	TRBV7-6	CASSTPDSPYEQYF	TGTGCCAGCAGCACCCCGGACTCCCCCTACGAGCAGTACTTC
-	-	TRBJ2-4	TRBV5-1	CASSLDPGPPNIQYF	TGCGCCAGCAGCTTGGATCCAGGTCCTCCTAACATTCAGTACTTC
few	-	TRBJ2-3	TRBV4-1	CASSQVAPGGTDTQYF	TGCGCCAGCAGCCAAGTGGCCCCCGGCGGCACAGATACGCAGTATTTT
few	-	TRBJ2-6	TRBV10-3	CAISPQGSGANVLTF	TGTGCCATCAGCCCTCAGGGGTCTGGGGCCAACGTCCTGACTTTC
-	TRBD2	TRBJ2-3	TRBV10-3	CAISEVAGGPEDTQYF	TGTGCCATCAGTGAAGTAGCGGGAGGGCCGGAGGATACGCAGTATTTT
-	-	TRBJ2-1	TRBV10-3	CAISESQGNEQFF	TGTGCCATCAGTGAGTCTCAAGGAAATGAGCAGTTCTTC
-	-	TRBJ2-2	TRBV7-6	CASSLARSGTGEPFF	TGTGCCAGCAGCTTGGCCAGGTCGGGTACCGGGGAGCCGTTTTTT
-	TRBD2	TRBJ2-1	TRBV18	CASRFSGTSYNEQFF	TGTGCCAGCAGATTTAGCGGGACCTCTTACAATGAGCAGTTCTTC
few	-	TRBJ2-1	TRBV5-1	CASEDTGSSYNEQFF	TGCGCCAGCGAGGACACAGGGAGCTCCTACAATGAGCAGTTCTTC